This T cell receptor beta chain was identified in a study of early T cells in non-severe SARS-CoV-2 infection. The CDR3 has 15 amino acids. CDR1 is WNHNN, CDR2 SYGVQD, per germline (reference sequence). V lost 8 bases, J lost 6 bases, and 20 bases lay in between. Unique molecular identifier tags were affixed to discrete cDNA molecules. TCRdb passed the 5' RACE reads through MiXCR, listing each CDR3 protein once. The sample has 55,000 or so distinct CDR3 sequences; around 12% are singletons. The J gene is TRBJ2-1, the V gene TRBV10-1; either TRBD1 or TRBD2 may fit D (5 bases each). The sample consisted of whole blood. The source of this sequence is an adult who was a healthcare worker with PCR-confirmed SARS-CoV-2 infection or an uninfected control (not recorded which). This CDR3 is CASRSLGVLVNEQFF. The CDR3 bases are TGCGCCAGCCGTTCTCTGGGGGTCCTCGTCAATGAGCAGTTCTTC.